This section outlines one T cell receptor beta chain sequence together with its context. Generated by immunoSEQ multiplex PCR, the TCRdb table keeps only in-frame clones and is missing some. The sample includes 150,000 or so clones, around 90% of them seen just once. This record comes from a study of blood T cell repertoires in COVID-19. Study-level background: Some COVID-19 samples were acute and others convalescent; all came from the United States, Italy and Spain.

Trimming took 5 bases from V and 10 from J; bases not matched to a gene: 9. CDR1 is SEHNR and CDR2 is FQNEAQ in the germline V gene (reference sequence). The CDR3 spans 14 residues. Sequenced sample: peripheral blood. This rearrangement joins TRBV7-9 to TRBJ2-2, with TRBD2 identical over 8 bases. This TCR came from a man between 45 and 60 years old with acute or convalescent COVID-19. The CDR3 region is CASSPGLAYQELFF. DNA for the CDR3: TGTGCCAGCAGCCCTGGACTAGCTTATCAGGAGCTGTTTTTT.